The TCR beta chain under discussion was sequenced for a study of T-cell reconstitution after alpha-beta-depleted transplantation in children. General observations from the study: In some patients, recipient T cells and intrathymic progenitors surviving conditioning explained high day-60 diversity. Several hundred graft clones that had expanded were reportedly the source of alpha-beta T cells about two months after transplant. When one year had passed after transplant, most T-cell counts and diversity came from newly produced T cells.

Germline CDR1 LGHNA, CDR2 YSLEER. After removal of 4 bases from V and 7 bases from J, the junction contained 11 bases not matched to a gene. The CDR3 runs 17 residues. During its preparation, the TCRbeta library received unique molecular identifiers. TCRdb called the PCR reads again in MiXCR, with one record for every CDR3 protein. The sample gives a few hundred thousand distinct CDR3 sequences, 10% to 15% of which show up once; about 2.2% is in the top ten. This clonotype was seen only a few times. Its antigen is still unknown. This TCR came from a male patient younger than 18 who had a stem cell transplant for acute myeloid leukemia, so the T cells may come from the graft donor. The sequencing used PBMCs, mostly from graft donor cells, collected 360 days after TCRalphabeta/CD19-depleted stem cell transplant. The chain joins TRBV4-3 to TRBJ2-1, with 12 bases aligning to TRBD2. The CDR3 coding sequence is TGCGCCAGCAGCCGAGTAATCGGGACTAGCGGGTTAAATGAGCAGTTCTTC. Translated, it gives CASSRVIGTSGLNEQFF.